The 31 T cell receptor beta chains given below trace back to one sample, sequenced in a study of T-cell memory formation after mild COVID-19. TCRdb independently ran MiXCR on the 5' RACE reads; one entry per CDR3 protein. The profile shows about 400,000 distinct CDR3 sequences, roughly 17% of them singletons. Sequencing was performed on PBMCs or a T cell subset sorted from them (not recorded which). The receptor set was obtained from a man aged 18 to 29 who had mild COVID-19 (a few samples of this study predate the infection). Cell type and time point are not known.

This clonotype was picked up a small number of times. V and J are TRBV15 and TRBJ1-3, with D tentatively TRBD1 (6 bases). V shed 0 bases and J shed 0 bases, with 12 bases lying between them. The CDR3 contains 17 residues. Germline V gene data show CDR1 as LNHNV and CDR2 as YYDKDF (reference sequence). The CDR3 DNA follows: TGTGCCACCAGCAGAGATCTCTGGACAGACTCTGGAAACACCATATATTTT. Protein: CATSRDLWTDSGNTIYF. Supplemented by reference TRBV15 and TRBJ1-3, the full variable domain reads DAMVIQNPRYQVTQFGKPVTLSCSQTLNHNVMYWYQQKSSQAPKLLFHYYDKDFNNEADTPDNFQSRRPNTSFCFLDIRSPGLGDTAMYLCATSRDLWTDSGNTIYFGEGSWLTVV.

This clonotype has only a few counts. This sequence joins TRBV6-1 and TRBJ2-7; no definite D call. The CDR3 consists of 13 residues. The V end lost 4 bases, the J end lost 5 bases, and 12 bases lay between the germline ends. In germline, CDR1 is MNHNS, CDR2 SASEGT. The CDR3, as DNA: TGTGCCAGCAGTGTATCGGCCTGGGACGAGCAGTACGTC. It encodes CASSVSAWDEQYV.

In its sample, this clonotype was seen many times. J is TRBJ1-5 and V is TRBV19, with a possible D match to TRBD1 (6 bases). CDR3 size: 14 residues. Germline-derived CDR1 and CDR2 are LNHDA and SQIVND (reference sequence). Trimming shortened V by 10 bases and J by 3 bases, and 16 bases separated the two germline ends. In nucleotides, the CDR3 is TGTGCCACCCAGGGGACACCCTACAATCAGCCCCAGCATTTT. This translates into CATQGTPYNQPQHF.

The chain employs TRBV5-1 and TRBJ2-7; D could derive from TRBD1 or TRBD2 (5 bases each). The V gene lost 3 bases and the J gene lost 5 bases, with 12 bases spanning the gap. The CDR3 sequence is 13 residues long. Germline CDR1 and CDR2: SGHRS and YFSETQ. CDR3 sequence: CASSYRDVHEQYF. CDR3 sequence (DNA): TGCGCCAGCAGCTACCGGGACGTCCACGAGCAGTACTTC.

This chain links TRBV6-1 with TRBJ2-3, with 9 bases fitting TRBD2. Trimming cost V 3 bases and J 6 bases; bases outside gene matches: 13. Germline CDR1 reads MNHNS; CDR2 reads SASEGT. The CDR3 is made up of 17 amino acids. The CDR3 nucleotides are TGTGCCAGCAGTGACCCTCGTGCGGGGGGGCCCTGGGATACGCAGTATTTT. The encoded protein is CASSDPRAGGPWDTQYF.

The chain links TRBV5-4 to TRBJ1-1; TRBD1 aligns across 11 bases. Germline values: CDR1 SGHNT, CDR2 YYREEE (reference sequence). V gave up 4 bases and J gave up 4 bases; unmatched junction bases: 12. The CDR3 length is 17 residues. The DNA of the CDR3 is TGTGCCAGCAGCCGCGCCGGGACAGGGGGTTTGGGCACTGAAGCTTTCTTT. Protein product: CASSRAGTGGLGTEAFF.

This clonotype has only a few counts. The rearrangement links TRBV7-9 to TRBJ1-1; TRBD1 agrees at 8 bases. V lost 5 bases and J lost 5; bases outside the gene matches: 10. The CDR3 runs to 15 residues. From germline, CDR1 is SEHNR and CDR2 FQNEAQ (reference sequence). The CDR3 DNA reads TGTGCCAGCAGCCCCCGGACAGGGTTGATTACTGAAGCTTTCTTT. Amino acids: CASSPRTGLITEAFF.

The V and J genes are TRBV5-1 and TRBJ2-5; D may correspond to TRBD1 or TRBD2 (5 bases each). The length of the CDR3 is 18 residues. Germline-derived CDR1 and CDR2 are SGHRS and YFSETQ. V was pared by 0 bases and J by 2 bases, with 20 bases between. CDR3 DNA: TGCGCCAGCAGCTTGGAATTAGGGGACCCCCGGCCTCAAGAGACCCAGTACTTC. It specifies CASSLELGDPRPQETQYF. The variable domain in full, with the rest retrieved from reference TRBV5-1 and TRBJ2-5, is KAGVTQTPRYLIKTRGQQVTLSCSPISGHRSVSWYQQTPGQGLQFLFEYFSETQRNKGNFPGRFSGRQFSNSRSEMNVSTLELGDSALYLCASSLELGDPRPQETQYFGPGTRLLVL.

CDR3 residues: CASSVREALSSGNTIYF. The CDR3 nucleotides read TGCGCCAGCAGCGTGCGGGAAGCTCTAAGCTCTGGAAACACCATATATTTT. This sequence joins TRBV4-1 and TRBJ1-3, with D unresolved. The CDR3 is 17 residues long. V was trimmed by 5 bases and J by 0 bases, leaving 17 bases between them. Germline-derived CDR1 and CDR2 are MGHRA and YSYEKL.

This clonotype was found a few times. The chain couples TRBV7-9 to TRBJ1-6; D remains ambiguous. Germline values: CDR1 SEHNR, CDR2 FQNEAQ (reference sequence). V lost 5 bases, J lost 7 bases, and 12 bases lay in between. This CDR3 is built from 14 residues. Written as DNA, the CDR3 is TGTGCCAGCAGCAAACGGCAGGTGAATTCACCCCTCCACTTT. It translates to CASSKRQVNSPLHF.

This clonotype has a handful of counts. The rearrangement links TRBV24-1 to TRBJ2-5, with unresolved D. The CDR3 has 13 residues. The V gene's germline CDR1 is KGHDR and CDR2 SFDVKD. V shed 6 bases and J shed 2 bases, with 9 bases lying between them. The CDR3 nucleotides are TGTGCCACCAGTCACCTCGGACAAGAGACCCAGTACTTC. Protein: CATSHLGQETQYF.

This clonotype was seen a handful of times. The J gene is TRBJ1-4, the V gene TRBV29-1; D unclear. The CDR3 length is 13 residues. CDR1 and CDR2 (germline): SQVTM, ANQGSEA. The germline V and J ends were trimmed by 6 bases and 3 bases, with 11 bases remaining between them. Here the CDR3 reads CSVLFTPNEKLFF. In DNA, the CDR3 is TGCAGCGTCCTTTTTACACCTAATGAAAAACTGTTTTTT.

This clonotype was detected only a few times. The chain recombines TRBV18 with TRBJ2-5; D is possibly TRBD1 or TRBD2 (5 bases each). V was shortened by 6 bases and J by 9 bases, with 14 bases between the two germline ends. Germline V gene lookup returns CDR1 KGHSH and CDR2 LQKENI. The length of the CDR3 is 12 residues. The CDR3 sequence: CASSAAVGAQYF. The CDR3, as DNA: TGTGCCAGCTCGGCGGCGGTGGGGGCCCAGTACTTC.

This chain joins TRBV6-2 or TRBV6-3 and TRBJ2-7; 7 nucleotides agree with TRBD2. J lost 6 bases, V lost 6 bases, and 14 bases had no gene match. The CDR3 loop spans 15 amino acids. Germline CDR1 MNHEY, CDR2 SVGEGT. This CDR3 is CASSFRGLHQFEQYF. Written as DNA, the CDR3 is TGTGCCAGCAGCTTTCGGGGACTACACCAGTTCGAGCAGTACTTC.

The V gene is TRBV20-1, the J gene TRBJ1-1; maybe TRBD1 (6 bases). Germline V CDR1 and CDR2: DFQATT, SNEGSKA (reference sequence). This CDR3 is built from 11 residues. Deletions cut 6 bases from V and 8 bases from J, with 13 bases between. The CDR3 DNA sequence: TGCAGTGCCAGGAGGGGGGCCGAAGCTTTCTTT. This gives the protein CSARRGAEAFF.

V is TRBV4-3 and J is TRBJ2-3, with D maybe TRBD2 (6 bases). There are 14 residues in the CDR3. Per the germline V gene, CDR1 is LGHNA and CDR2 is YSLEER. Trimming removed 4 bases at V and 5 bases at J, with 13 bases between. CDR3 sequence reads: CASSPLGGGDTQYF. CDR3 DNA sequence: TGCGCCAGCAGCCCCCTGGGGGGAGGAGATACGCAGTATTTT.

The rearrangement joins TRBV7-9 to TRBJ2-3; D call uncertain. The CDR3 is 16 amino acids. Germline V lookup: CDR1 SEHNR, CDR2 FQNEAQ (reference sequence). V was cut by 5 bases and J by 0 bases, with 15 bases left in between. The CDR3, as DNA: TGTGCCAGCAGCCCCACCCGAGTGACTAGCACAGATACGCAGTATTTT. Protein sequence: CASSPTRVTSTDTQYF. Full variable domain (missing parts from reference TRBV7-9 and TRBJ2-3): DTGVSQNPRHKITKRGQNVTFRCDPISEHNRLYWYRQTLGQGPEFLTYFQNEAQLEKSRLLSDRFSAERPKGSFSTLEIQRTEQGDSAMYLCASSPTRVTSTDTQYFGPGTRLTVL.

The chain joins TRBV7-6 to TRBJ1-1, with D hard to call. The V end lost 1 base, the J end lost 0 bases, and 9 bases lay between the germline ends. The CDR3 has 15 amino acids. Germline loops: CDR1 SGHVS, CDR2 FNYEAQ. Here the CDR3 DNA reads TGTGCCAGCAGCTTAGAGGCAGGTCTGAACACTGAAGCTTTCTTT. Translation gives CASSLEAGLNTEAFF.

Only a few counts were recorded for this clonotype. V usage is TRBV15 and J usage is TRBJ2-1, with a tentative D call TRBD2 (5 bases). The CDR3 has 16 residues. The V and J ends lost 6 bases and 7 bases respectively, with 22 bases between them. The germline CDR1 and CDR2 sequences are LNHNV and YYDKDF (reference sequence). The CDR3: CATRDEGRLIRNEQFF. Here the CDR3 DNA reads TGTGCCACCAGGGATGAGGGCCGTTTAATTAGGAATGAGCAGTTCTTC.

J is TRBJ2-2 and V is TRBV12-3 or TRBV12-4; 10 bases align to TRBD1. V lost 10 bases to trimming and J lost 7 bases; unmatched junction nucleotides: 6. This CDR3 contains 13 residues. CDR3 DNA: TGTGCCAACGACAGGGGGCACGGCGGGGAGCTGTTTTTT. It specifies CANDRGHGGELFF.

The sample holds a few counts of this clonotype. The genes are TRBV6-2 or TRBV6-3 and TRBJ2-1, with D possibly matching TRBD2 (6 bases). CDR3 length: 16 residues. V was trimmed by 7 bases and J by 2 bases, leaving 18 bases between them. Germline V gene lookup returns CDR1 MNHEY and CDR2 SVGEGT. The DNA of the CDR3 is TGTGCCAGCACCATAGCGGCCGCAGTCCCCTACAATGAGCAGTTCTTC. It is translated as CASTIAAAVPYNEQFF.

This chain joins TRBV7-9 and TRBJ1-4; D unclear. The CDR3 has 16 residues. CDR1 is SEHNR and CDR2 is FQNEAQ in the germline V gene (reference sequence). The V end lost 4 bases, the J end lost 8 bases, and 20 bases lay between the germline ends. DNA of the CDR3: TGTGCCAGCAGCTCCCACCGCCGGGCAAAAGGAGAAAAACTGTTTTTT. As protein: CASSSHRRAKGEKLFF.

This clonotype was recorded a few times. J is TRBJ2-3 and V is TRBV6-2 or TRBV6-3; the D gene is possibly TRBD2 (5 bases). The CDR3 sequence is 13 residues long. Germline CDR1 MNHEY, CDR2 SVGEGT. Trimming removed 2 bases from V and 8 bases from J, with 11 bases in between. For the CDR3, the DNA is TGTGCCAGCAGTTACGGGTTCCGGGGTACGCAGTATTTT. This encodes CASSYGFRGTQYF.

The CDR3 region has the DNA TGTGCCAGCAGTTACGGTAAAAACTACGAGCAGTACTTC. Translation: CASSYGKNYEQYF. The rearrangement uses TRBV6-6 and TRBJ2-7; D is unclear. The CDR3 is 13 residues long. The germline V and J ends were trimmed by 2 bases and 3 bases, with 8 bases remaining between them. Germline CDR1 reads MNHNY; CDR2 reads SVGAGI (reference sequence).

There are a few counts of this clonotype. The chain is built from TRBV12-3 or TRBV12-4 and TRBJ2-7; 8 nucleotides align to TRBD1. After removal of 7 bases from V and 3 bases from J, the junction contained 11 bases not matched to a gene. The CDR3 totals 15 residues. CDR3 protein: CASKAGTGTFYEQYF. CDR3 nucleotides: TGTGCCAGCAAGGCGGGGACAGGAACCTTCTACGAGCAGTACTTC.

This chain connects TRBV5-4 to TRBJ2-7, with 7 bases matching TRBD1. Germline V gene lookup returns CDR1 SGHNT and CDR2 YYREEE (reference sequence). CDR3 length: 15 amino acids. The V segment lost 0 bases and the J segment 6 bases; nucleotides outside the gene matches: 9. This CDR3 is CASSLGERGLGEQYF. DNA for the CDR3: TGTGCCAGCAGCTTGGGTGAGAGGGGGCTCGGCGAGCAGTACTTC.

The CDR3 loop reads CASSQEVGRGGGYTF. The CDR3, as DNA: TGTGCCAGCAGCCAAGAGGTCGGCAGGGGAGGAGGCTACACCTTC. This rearrangement joins TRBV14 to TRBJ1-2; possibly TRBD1 for D (6 bases). Germline V gene sequence: CDR1 SGHDN, CDR2 FVKESK. Trimming removed 0 bases from V and 8 bases from J, with 16 bases in between. The CDR3 totals 15 residues.

This clonotype has a count of ten or more. The gene calls are TRBV4-1 and TRBJ1-1, with 7 bases matching TRBD1. V shed 4 bases and J 0 bases; nucleotides not matched to a gene: 20. This CDR3 contains 20 residues. Germline lookup yields CDR1 MGHRA and CDR2 YSYEKL. In nucleotides, the CDR3 is TGCGCCAGCAGCCCACGGCAGGGGGTACGTACCACGGAAATGAACACTGAAGCTTTCTTT. Its translation is CASSPRQGVRTTEMNTEAFF.

This chain uses TRBV27 with TRBJ2-3; D may be TRBD2 (5 bases). Germline V CDR1 and CDR2: MNHEY, SMNVEV (reference sequence). Trimming cost V 9 bases and J 3 bases, with 13 bases left between them. The CDR3 totals 13 residues. The CDR3 nucleotides read TGTGCCAGTTCGCGGGTATCGACAGATACGCAGTATTTT. This codes for CASSRVSTDTQYF.

This clonotype showed up many times. The J gene is TRBJ2-3, the V gene TRBV7-2; D is unclear. There are 17 residues in the CDR3. Germline-derived CDR1 and CDR2 are SGHTA and FQGNSA. V shed 2 bases and J shed 2 bases, with 17 bases lying between them. The CDR3 region has the DNA TGTGCCAGCAGCTTAAAACCTCCGGTAGTCCCCACAGATACGCAGTATTTT. Amino acids: CASSLKPPVVPTDTQYF.

V usage is TRBV7-2 and J usage is TRBJ2-3, with a weak D call TRBD2 (6 bases). Trimming removed 7 bases at V and 4 bases at J, with 9 bases between. Germline V CDR1 and CDR2: SGHTA, FQGNSA. There are 12 residues in the CDR3. The CDR3: CASKAGPDTQYF. CDR3 coding DNA: TGTGCCAGCAAGGCGGGGCCAGATACGCAGTATTTT.